The text below deals with one T cell receptor (beta chain). This same CDR3 is encoded by further DNA sequences in the sample. This entry is derived from a study of blood T cell repertoires in COVID-19. The length of the CDR3 is 14 residues. Germline V lookup: CDR1 MNHNS, CDR2 SASEGT. The junction had 3 bases not matched to a gene; V was cut back by 1 base and J by 12 bases. The repertoire was sequenced with immunoSEQ multiplex PCR; TCRdb's copy has only in-frame clones and lacks some. The data hold roughly 110,000 clones, with about 85% observed a single time. Sequenced material: peripheral blood. The sequence was obtained from a man aged 35-49 years with acute or convalescent COVID-19. This rearrangement joins TRBV6-1 to TRBJ2-1, with 13 bases matching TRBD2. The CDR3 bases are TGTGCCAGCAGTGAAGGACTAGCGGGGGGTCGGCAGTTCTTC. Protein sequence: CASSEGLAGGRQFF.